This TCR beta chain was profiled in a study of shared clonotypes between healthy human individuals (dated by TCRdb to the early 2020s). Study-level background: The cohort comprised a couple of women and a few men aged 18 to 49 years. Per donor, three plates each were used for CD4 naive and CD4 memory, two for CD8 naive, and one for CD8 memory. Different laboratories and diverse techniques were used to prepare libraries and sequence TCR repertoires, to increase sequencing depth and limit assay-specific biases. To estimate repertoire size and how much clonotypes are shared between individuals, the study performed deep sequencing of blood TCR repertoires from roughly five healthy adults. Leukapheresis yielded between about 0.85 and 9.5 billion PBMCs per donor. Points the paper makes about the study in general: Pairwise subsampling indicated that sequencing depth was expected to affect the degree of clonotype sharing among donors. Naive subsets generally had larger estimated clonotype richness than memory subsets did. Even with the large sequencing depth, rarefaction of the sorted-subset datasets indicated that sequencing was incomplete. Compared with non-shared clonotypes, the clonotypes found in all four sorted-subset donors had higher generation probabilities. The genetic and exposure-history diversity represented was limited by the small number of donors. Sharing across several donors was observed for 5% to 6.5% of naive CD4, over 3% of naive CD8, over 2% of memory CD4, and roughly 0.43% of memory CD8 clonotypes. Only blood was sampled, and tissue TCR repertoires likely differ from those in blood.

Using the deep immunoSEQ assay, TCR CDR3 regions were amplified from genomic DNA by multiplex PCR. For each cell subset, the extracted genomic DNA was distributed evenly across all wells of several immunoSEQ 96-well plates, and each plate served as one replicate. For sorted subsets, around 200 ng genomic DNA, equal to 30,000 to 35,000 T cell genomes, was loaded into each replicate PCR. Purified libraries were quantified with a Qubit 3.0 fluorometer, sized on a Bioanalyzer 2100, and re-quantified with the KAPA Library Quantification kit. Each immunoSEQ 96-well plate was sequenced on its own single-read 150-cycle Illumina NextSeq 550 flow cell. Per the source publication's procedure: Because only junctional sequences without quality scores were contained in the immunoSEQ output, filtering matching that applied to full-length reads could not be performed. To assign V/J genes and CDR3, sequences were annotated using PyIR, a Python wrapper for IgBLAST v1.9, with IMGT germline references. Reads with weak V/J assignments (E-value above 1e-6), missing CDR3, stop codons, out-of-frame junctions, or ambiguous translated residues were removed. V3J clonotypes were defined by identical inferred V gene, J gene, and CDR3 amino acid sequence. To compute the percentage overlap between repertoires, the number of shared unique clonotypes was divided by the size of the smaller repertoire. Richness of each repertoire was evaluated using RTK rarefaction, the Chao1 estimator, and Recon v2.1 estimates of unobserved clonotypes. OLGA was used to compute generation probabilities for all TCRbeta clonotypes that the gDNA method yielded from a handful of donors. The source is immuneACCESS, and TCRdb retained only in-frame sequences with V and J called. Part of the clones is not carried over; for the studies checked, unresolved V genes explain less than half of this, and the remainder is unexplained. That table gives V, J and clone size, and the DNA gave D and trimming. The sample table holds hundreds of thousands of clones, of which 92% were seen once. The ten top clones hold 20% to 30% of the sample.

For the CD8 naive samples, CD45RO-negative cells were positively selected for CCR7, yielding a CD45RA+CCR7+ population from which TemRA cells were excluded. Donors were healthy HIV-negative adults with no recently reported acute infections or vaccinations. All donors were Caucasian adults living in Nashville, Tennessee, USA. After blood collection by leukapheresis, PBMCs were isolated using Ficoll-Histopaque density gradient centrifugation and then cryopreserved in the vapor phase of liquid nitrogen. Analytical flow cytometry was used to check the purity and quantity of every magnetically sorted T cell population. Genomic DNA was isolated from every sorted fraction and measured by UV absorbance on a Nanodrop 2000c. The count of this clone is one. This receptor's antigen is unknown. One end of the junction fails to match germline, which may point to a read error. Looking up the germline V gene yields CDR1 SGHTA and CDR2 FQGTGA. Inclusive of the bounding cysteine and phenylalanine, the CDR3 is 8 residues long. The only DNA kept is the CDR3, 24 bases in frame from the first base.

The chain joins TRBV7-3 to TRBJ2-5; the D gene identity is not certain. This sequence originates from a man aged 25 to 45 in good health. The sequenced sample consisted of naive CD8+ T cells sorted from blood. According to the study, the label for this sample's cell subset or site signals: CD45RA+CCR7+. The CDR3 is CASSDGDF. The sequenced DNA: TGTGCCAGCAGCGATGGGGACTTC.